This T cell receptor (beta chain) derives from a study of T cells after somatic rescue of genetic block. Trimming took 2 bases from V and 7 from J; bases not matched to a gene: 4. Germline V gene data show CDR1 as MNHEY and CDR2 as SVGAGI. This CDR3 comprises 14 residues. Using immunoSEQ multiplex PCR, the repertoire was profiled, and TCRdb retains in-frame clones only, with some absent. The sample has roughly 120,000 clones; about 89% are singletons. V is TRBV6-5 and J is TRBJ1-2; 10 nucleotides line up with TRBD1. The clonotype comes from a woman aged 18 to 35. The sample comprised peripheral blood mononuclear cells (PBMCs). For the CDR3, the DNA is TGTGCCAGCAGTTACGGGGACAGGGGCTCTGGCTACACCTTC. It encodes CASSYGDRGSGYTF.